The subject of this entry is one T cell receptor beta chain. This clonotype has at least ten counts. What antigen it recognizes has not been identified. No base quality information exists; no much larger clone differs at one position. The CDR3 runs 14 amino acids, cysteine and phenylalanine included. Here the CDR3 DNA is all that survives: 42 bases in frame from base 1. CDR1 and CDR2 (SGHVS, FQNEAQ) derive from the germline V gene. V was cut back by 1 base and J by 0 bases, leaving a gap of 4 bases between them. These data are taken from a study of neurological immune-mediated disorders (dated by TCRdb to between 2018 and 2021). General notes on the study: Among the roughly 35 multiple sclerosis patients, roughly 31 had relapsing-remitting MS and 3 had secondary progressive MS. The study compared peripheral blood TCR-beta repertoires of HTLV-I-associated myelopathy (HAM/TSP) patients, multiple sclerosis patients and healthy controls using UMI-based sequencing. Alongside PBMC samples, the set of about 97 TCR-beta libraries contained longitudinal samples, technical triplicates, and paired CD4+ and CD8+ T-cell subsets that had been sorted. The cohort comprised 65 to 75 subjects: 15 or so HAM/TSP patients, 35 or so multiple sclerosis patients and 20 or so healthy controls.

The investigation overall reported the following: TCR clonal expansion was highest in HAM/TSP patients and lowest in MS patients, with MS patients falling below even healthy controls. Expanded clones from different subjects shared no identical CDR3 amino acid sequences, which suggests that TCR-beta repertoires were private in all groups. Phylogenetic analysis grouped repertoires from 18 of 34 MS patients into a cluster of related CDR3 sequences, suggesting a possible repertoire-level signature. No association of the MS cluster with clinical or MRI features was observed, and the need for larger cohorts was stated by the authors.

For the unsorted PBMC libraries, 2 million PBMCs were stored in RNAlater at -80 degrees C until RNA extraction and were used to generate the libraries. Multiple sclerosis patients were enrolled in a US clinical protocol evaluating disease progression by magnetic resonance imaging. PBMCs were separated from peripheral blood using Ficoll-Hypaque density gradient centrifugation and then cryopreserved in liquid nitrogen. cDNA was synthesized by template-switch 5'RACE using a primer carrying a 10-nucleotide random unique molecular identifier by which each TCR transcript was tagged. Each sequencing run produced over 190 million TCR-beta sequences covering 15-18 subjects. The RNeasy kit was used to extract total RNA. TCR-beta VDJ regions were amplified with primers for the TCR constant region and the 5'RACE anchor, using the KAPA Real-time Library Amplification kit. Sample indexes and Illumina adaptors were added in a first PCR, and a second PCR then increased library yield. After Ampure bead purification, the TCR product of roughly 650 bp was size-selected on a 2% E-gel SizeSelection system. Before pooling, libraries had their quality checked on a Bioanalyzer, their concentration measured with Qubit, and their quantity determined with the Kapa Library Quantification kit. Paired-end 2 x 150 bp sequencing of the libraries was performed on an Illumina HiSeq 2500. To increase sequence diversity, roughly 25-31% phiX was spiked into each library pool. As for the authors' bioinformatics: Quality-filtered reads were processed with the UMI-based MiGEC pipeline, which removed over 75% of raw TCR sequences during error correction. VDJ genes were aligned to IMGT germline references, and clonotypes were defined by unique CDR3 amino acid sequence plus V-J genes. Clonal expansion, Shannon diversity and CDR3 relatedness (CalcPairwiseDistances, ClusterSamples) were evaluated with VDJtools, and phylogenetic trees were built with CLCbio workbench. Clones with at least 8 unique UMIs were defined as expanded, with this threshold being based on coefficient-of-variation modelling across technical triplicates. Starting from the raw public reads, TCRdb applied fastp trimming at Q25, assembled clones with MiXCR and retained in-frame beta chains. Entries are consolidated by CDR3 protein sequence, retaining the most common genes and DNA. These V and J calls derive from TCRdb rather than the authors' analysis. The sample contains tens of thousands of distinct CDR3 sequences, approximately 4.1% of them found a single time. Approximately 1.3% of the sample is taken by the ten largest.

Sequencing was carried out using PBMCs. This sequence originates from a young man with multiple sclerosis. This sequence uses TRBV7-8 and TRBJ2-4, with no confidently assigned D gene. The sequenced DNA: TGTGCCAGCAGCTTAGACGTAGCCAAAAACATTCAGTACTTC. The translation is CASSLDVAKNIQYF.